This TCR beta chain was captured by sequencing in a study of T cell changes during pregnancy in multiple sclerosis. This clone was detected once. TCRdb's copy holds only in-frame clones and misses some; the assay was immunoSEQ multiplex PCR. The sample lists approximately 50,000 clones, less than 95% occurring once. The V and J ends lost 0 bases and 1 base respectively, with 4 bases between them. The CDR3 has 13 amino acids. Germline CDR1 reads SGHKS; CDR2 reads YYEKEE (reference sequence). This material consisted of CD4+ T cells from peripheral blood mononuclear cells, taken in the third trimester of pregnancy. The chain is built from TRBV5-5 and TRBJ1-1; D gene uncertain. This receptor was identified in a female donor with multiple sclerosis, enrolled in a pregnancy study. CDR3 residues: CASSLDRNTEAFF. As DNA, the CDR3 is TGTGCCAGCAGCTTGGACAGGAACACTGAAGCTTTCTTT.